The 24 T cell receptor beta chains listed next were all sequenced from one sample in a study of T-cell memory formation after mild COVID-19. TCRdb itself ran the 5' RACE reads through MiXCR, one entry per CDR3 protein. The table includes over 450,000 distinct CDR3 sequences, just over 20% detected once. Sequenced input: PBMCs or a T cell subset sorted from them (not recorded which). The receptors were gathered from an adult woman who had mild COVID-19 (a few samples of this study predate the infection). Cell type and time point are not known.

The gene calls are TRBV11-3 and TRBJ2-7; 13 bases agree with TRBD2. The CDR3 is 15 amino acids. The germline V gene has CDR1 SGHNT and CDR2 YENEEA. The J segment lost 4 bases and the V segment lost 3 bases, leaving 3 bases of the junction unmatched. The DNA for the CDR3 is TGTGCCAGCAGCTTTTCGGGACTAGCGGGGTACGAGCAGTACTTC. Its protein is CASSFSGLAGYEQYF.

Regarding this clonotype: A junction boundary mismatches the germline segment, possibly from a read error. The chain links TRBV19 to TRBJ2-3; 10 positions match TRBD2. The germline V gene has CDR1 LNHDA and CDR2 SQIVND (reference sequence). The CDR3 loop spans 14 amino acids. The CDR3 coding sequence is TGTGCCAGTAGCATAGCGGGGGGATCAGATACGCAGTATTTT. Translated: CASSIAGGSDTQYF.

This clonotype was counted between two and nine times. The CDR3 reads CASSYYRSWEQFF. CDR3 nucleotides: TGTGCCAGCAGTTACTACAGGTCGTGGGAGCAGTTCTTC. The V and J genes are TRBV6-5 and TRBJ2-1; D is perhaps TRBD1 (5 bases). Germline-derived CDR1 and CDR2 are MNHEY and SVGAGI. V was trimmed by 1 base and J by 10 bases, leaving 11 bases between them. This CDR3 has 13 amino acids.

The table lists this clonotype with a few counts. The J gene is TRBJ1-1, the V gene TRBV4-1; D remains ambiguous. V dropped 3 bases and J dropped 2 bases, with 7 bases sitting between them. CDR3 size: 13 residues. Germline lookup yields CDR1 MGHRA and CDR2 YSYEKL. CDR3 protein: CASSHPGNTEAFF. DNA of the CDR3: TGCGCCAGCAGCCATCCGGGAAACACTGAAGCTTTCTTT.

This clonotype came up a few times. CDR3 coding DNA: TGCGCCAGCAGCTCGGCCCCCTCCGGGACAGGGGGAAGCACCGGGGAGCTGTTTTTT. Encoded protein: CASSSAPSGTGGSTGELFF. The chain carries TRBV5-1 and TRBJ2-2; 11 nucleotides agree with TRBD1. The CDR3 is 19 residues long. Per germline, CDR1 SGHRS and CDR2 YFSETQ. V gave up 3 bases and J gave up 4 bases; unmatched junction bases: 14.

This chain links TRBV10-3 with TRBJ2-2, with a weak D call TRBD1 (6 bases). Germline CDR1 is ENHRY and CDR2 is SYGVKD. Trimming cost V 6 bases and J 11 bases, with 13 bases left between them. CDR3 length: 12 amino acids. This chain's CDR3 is CAIRNRGGELFF. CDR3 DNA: TGTGCCATCAGAAACAGAGGGGGAGAGCTGTTTTTT.

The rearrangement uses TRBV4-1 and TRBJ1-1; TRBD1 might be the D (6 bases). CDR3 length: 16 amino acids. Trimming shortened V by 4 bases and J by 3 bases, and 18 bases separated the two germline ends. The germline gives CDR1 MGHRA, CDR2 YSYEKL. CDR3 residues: CASSPSPGGGYTEAFF. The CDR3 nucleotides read TGCGCCAGCAGCCCCTCACCGGGAGGGGGGTACACTGAAGCTTTCTTT.

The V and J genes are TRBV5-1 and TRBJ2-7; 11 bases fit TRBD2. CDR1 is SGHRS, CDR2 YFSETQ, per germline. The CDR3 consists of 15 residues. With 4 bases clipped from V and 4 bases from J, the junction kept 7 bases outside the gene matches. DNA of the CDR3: TGCGCCAGCAGCCTCGGGACTAGCGGCCTTTACGAGCAGTACTTC. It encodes CASSLGTSGLYEQYF.

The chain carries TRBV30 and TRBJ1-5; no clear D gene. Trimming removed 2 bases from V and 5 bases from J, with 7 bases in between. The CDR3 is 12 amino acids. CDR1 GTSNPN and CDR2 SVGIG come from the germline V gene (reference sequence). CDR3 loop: CAWSRLYQPQHF. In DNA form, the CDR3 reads TGTGCCTGGAGTCGACTTTATCAGCCCCAGCATTTT.

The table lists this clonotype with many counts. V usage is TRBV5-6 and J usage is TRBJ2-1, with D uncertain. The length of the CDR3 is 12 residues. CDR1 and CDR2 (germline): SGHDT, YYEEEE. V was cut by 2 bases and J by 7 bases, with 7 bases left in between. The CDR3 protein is CASSLLRNEQFF. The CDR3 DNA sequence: TGTGCCAGCAGCTTATTGAGGAATGAGCAGTTCTTC.

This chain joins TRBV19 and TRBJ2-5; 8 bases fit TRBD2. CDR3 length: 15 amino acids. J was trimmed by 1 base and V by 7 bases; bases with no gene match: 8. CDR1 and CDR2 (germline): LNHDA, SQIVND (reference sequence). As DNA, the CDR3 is TGTGCCAGTAAGGGTAGCGGGAACACCCAAGAGACCCAGTACTTC. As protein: CASKGSGNTQETQYF.

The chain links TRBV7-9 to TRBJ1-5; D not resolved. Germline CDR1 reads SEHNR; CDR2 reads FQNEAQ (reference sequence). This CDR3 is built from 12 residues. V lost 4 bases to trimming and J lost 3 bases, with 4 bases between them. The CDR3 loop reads CASSSLNQPQHF. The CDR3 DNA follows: TGTGCCAGCAGCTCCCTCAATCAGCCCCAGCATTTT.

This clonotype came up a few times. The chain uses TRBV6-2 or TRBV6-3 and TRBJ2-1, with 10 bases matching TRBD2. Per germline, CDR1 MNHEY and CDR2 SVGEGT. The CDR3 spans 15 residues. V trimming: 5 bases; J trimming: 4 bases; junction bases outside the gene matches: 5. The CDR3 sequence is CASSKGLALYNEQFF. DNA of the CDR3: TGTGCCAGCAGTAAGGGACTAGCGTTATACAATGAGCAGTTCTTC.

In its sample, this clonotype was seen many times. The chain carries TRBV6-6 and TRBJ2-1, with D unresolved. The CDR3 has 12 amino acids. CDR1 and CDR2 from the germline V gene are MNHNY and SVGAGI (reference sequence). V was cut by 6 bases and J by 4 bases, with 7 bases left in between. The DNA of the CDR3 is TGTGCCAGCAGCCTACTATACAATGAGCAGTTCTTC. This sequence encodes CASSLLYNEQFF.

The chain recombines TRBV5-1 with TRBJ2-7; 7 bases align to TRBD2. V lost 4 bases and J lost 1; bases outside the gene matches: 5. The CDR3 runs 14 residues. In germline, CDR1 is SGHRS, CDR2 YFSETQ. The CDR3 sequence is CASSRGVESYEQYF. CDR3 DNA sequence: TGCGCCAGCAGCCGGGGGGTAGAGTCCTACGAGCAGTACTTC.

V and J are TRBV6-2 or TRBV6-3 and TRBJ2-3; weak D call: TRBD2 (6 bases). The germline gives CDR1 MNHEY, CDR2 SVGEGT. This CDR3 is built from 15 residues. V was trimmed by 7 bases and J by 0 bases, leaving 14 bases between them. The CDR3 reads CASNRLESSTDTQYF. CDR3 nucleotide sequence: TGTGCCAGCAATCGACTAGAATCCAGCACAGATACGCAGTATTTT.

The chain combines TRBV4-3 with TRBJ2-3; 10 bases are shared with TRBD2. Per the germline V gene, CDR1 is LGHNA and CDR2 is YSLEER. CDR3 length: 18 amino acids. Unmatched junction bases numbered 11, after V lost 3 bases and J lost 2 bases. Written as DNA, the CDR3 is TGCGCCAGCAGCCAGAATCTAGCGGGGGAGACGTTCACAGATACGCAGTATTTT. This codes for CASSQNLAGETFTDTQYF.

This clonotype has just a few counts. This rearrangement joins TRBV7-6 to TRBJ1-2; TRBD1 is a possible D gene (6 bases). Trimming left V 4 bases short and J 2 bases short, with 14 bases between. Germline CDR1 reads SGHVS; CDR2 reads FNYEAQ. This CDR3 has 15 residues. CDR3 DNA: TGTGCCAGCAGCTCCCAGGGAACAGGGAACTATGGCTACACCTTC. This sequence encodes CASSSQGTGNYGYTF. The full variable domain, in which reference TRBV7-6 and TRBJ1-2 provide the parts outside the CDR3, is GAGVSQSPRYKVTKRGQDVALRCDPISGHVSLYWYRQALGQGPEFLTYFNYEAQQDKSGLPNDRFSAERPEGSISTLTIQRTEQRDSAMYRCASSSQGTGNYGYTFGSGTRLTVV.

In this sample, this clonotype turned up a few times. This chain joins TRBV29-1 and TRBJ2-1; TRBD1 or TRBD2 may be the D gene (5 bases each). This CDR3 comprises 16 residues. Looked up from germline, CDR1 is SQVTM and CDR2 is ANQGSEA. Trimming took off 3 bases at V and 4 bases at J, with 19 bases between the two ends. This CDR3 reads CSVDGGGAGPYNEQFF. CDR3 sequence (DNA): TGCAGCGTTGACGGTGGGGGTGCGGGTCCATACAATGAGCAGTTCTTC.

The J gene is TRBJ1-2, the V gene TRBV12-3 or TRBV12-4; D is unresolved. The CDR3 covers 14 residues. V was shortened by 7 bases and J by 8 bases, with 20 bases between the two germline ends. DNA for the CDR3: TGTGCCAGCACTGTGGGCCTGGCCGACGCCGGCTACACCTTC. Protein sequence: CASTVGLADAGYTF.

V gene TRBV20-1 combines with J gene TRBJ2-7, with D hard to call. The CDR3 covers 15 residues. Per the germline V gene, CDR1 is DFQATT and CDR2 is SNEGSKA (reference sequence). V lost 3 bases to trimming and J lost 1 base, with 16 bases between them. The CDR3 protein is CSASISEGFSYEQYF. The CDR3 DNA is TGCAGTGCTAGCATTTCGGAAGGATTTTCCTACGAGCAGTACTTC.

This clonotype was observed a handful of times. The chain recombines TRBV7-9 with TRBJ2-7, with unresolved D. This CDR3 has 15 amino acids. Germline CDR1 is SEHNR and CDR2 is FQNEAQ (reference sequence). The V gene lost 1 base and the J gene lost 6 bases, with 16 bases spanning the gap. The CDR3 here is CASSLEVRTGFEQYF. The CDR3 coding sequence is TGTGCCAGCAGCTTAGAAGTCAGAACCGGTTTCGAGCAGTACTTC.

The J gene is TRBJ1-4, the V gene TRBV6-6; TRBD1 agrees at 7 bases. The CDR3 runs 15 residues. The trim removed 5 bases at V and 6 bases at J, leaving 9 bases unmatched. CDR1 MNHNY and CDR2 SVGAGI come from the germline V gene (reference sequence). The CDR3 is CASSRETGWHEKLFF. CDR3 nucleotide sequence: TGTGCCAGCAGTAGGGAGACAGGGTGGCATGAAAAACTGTTTTTT.

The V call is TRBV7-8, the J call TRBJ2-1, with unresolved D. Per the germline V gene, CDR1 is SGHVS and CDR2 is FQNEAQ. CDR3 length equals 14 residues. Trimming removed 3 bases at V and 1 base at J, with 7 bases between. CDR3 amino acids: CASSFYESYNEQFF. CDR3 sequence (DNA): TGTGCCAGCAGCTTTTATGAGTCCTACAATGAGCAGTTCTTC.